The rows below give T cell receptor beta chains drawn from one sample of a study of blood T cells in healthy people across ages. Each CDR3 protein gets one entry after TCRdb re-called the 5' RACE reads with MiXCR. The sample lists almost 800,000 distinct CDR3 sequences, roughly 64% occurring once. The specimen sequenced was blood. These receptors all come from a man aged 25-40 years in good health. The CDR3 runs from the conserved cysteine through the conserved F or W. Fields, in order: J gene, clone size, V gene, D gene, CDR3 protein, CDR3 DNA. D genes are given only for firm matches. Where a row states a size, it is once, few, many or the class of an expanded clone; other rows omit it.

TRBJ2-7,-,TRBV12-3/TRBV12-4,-,CASSFYESYERYF,TGTGCCAGCAGTTTTTACGAGTCCTACGAGCGGTACTTC
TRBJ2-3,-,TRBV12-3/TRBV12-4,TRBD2,CASAAIAGGTDTQYF,TGTGCCAGCGCGGCGATAGCGGGAGGCACAGATACGCAGTATTTT
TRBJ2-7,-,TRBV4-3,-,CASSLVLVPEDEQYF,TGCGCCAGCAGCCTAGTCTTAGTCCCGGAGGACGAGCAGTACTTC
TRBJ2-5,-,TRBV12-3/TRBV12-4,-,CASTSGPHQETQYF,TGTGCCAGCACCTCTGGACCTCACCAAGAGACCCAGTACTTC
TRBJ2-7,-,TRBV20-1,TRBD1,CSARDPGGFPYEQYF,TGCAGTGCTAGAGATCCAGGGGGCTTCCCCTACGAGCAGTACTTC
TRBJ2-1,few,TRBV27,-,CASSLLANYNEQFF,TGTGCCAGCAGTTTACTAGCCAACTACAATGAGCAGTTCTTC
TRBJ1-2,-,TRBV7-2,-,CASSFPEFYGYTF,TGTGCCAGCAGCTTCCCAGAGTTCTATGGCTACACCTTC
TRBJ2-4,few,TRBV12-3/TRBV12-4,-,CASSLNSIQYF,TGTGCCAGCAGTTTAAACAGCATTCAGTACTTC
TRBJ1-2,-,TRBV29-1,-,CSVEKGELYTF,TGCAGCGTTGAAAAAGGGGAACTCTACACCTTC
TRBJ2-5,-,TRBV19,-,CASRQDPAETQYF,TGTGCCAGTCGACAGGACCCGGCAGAGACCCAGTACTTC
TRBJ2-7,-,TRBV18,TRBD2,CASSPTSGDDEQYF,TGTGCCAGCTCACCGACTAGCGGGGATGATGAGCAGTACTTC
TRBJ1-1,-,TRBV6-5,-,CASGEYAEAFF,TGTGCCAGCGGGGAATACGCTGAAGCTTTCTTT
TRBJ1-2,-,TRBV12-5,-,CASGLVVAANYGYTF,TGTGCTAGTGGTTTGGTAGTCGCAGCTAACTATGGCTACACCTTC
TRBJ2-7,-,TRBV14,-,CASSQVDYEQYF,TGTGCCAGCAGCCAAGTGGACTACGAGCAGTACTTC
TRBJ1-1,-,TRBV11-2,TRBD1,CASSPSGGIINTEAFF,TGTGCCAGCAGCCCCTCAGGGGGCATCATCAACACTGAAGCTTTCTTT
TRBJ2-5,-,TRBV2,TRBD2,CASSTTSGKYQETQYF,TGTGCCAGCAGCACAACTAGCGGGAAGTACCAAGAGACCCAGTACTTC
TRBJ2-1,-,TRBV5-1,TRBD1,CASSPTGDNEQFF,TGCGCCAGCAGCCCGACAGGGGACAATGAGCAGTTCTTC
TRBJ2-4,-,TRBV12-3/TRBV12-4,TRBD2,CASSSTDLAGGGTQYF,TGTGCCAGCAGTTCGACCGACCTAGCGGGAGGGGGAACCCAGTACTTC
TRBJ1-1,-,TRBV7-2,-,CASSPSGTANTEAFF,TGTGCCAGCAGCCCCAGCGGCACAGCGAACACTGAAGCTTTCTTT
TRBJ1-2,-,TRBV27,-,CASRSAGIHGSTF,TGTGCCAGCAGAAGCGCCGGGATTCATGGCTCCACCTTC
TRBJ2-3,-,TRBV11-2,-,CASSLAAGTQYF,TGTGCCAGCAGCTTAGCAGCTGGTACGCAGTATTTT
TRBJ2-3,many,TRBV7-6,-,CASSYAVTDTQYF,TGTGCCAGCAGCTATGCAGTCACAGATACGCAGTATTTT
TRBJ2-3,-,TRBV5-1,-,CASSLVLGTARDTDTQYF,TGCGCCAGCAGCTTGGTACTCGGGACCGCGAGGGACACAGATACGCAGTATTTT
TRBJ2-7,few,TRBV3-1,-,CASSQERGGGYEQYF,TGTGCCAGCAGCCAAGAGAGGGGGGGGGGCTACGAGCAGTACTTC
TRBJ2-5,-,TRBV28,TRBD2,CASTYPGGQTQYF,TGTGCCAGTACTTACCCGGGAGGCCAGACCCAGTACTTC
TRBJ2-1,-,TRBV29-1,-,CSVVGSYNEQFF,TGCAGCGTTGTGGGCTCCTACAATGAGCAGTTCTTC
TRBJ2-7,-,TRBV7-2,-,CASSLVTNAPYEQYF,TGTGCCAGCAGCTTAGTTACAAATGCGCCCTACGAGCAGTACTTC
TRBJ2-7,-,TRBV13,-,CAGSSYEQYF,TGTGCCGGCAGCTCCTACGAGCAGTACTTC
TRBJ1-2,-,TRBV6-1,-,CASIRAYGYTF,TGTGCCAGCATAAGGGCCTATGGCTACACCTTC
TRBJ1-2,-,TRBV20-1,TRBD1,CSAFTGVGGYTF,TGCAGTGCTTTTACAGGGGTGGGAGGCTACACCTTC
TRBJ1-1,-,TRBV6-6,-,CASSYGGATEAFF,TGTGCCAGCAGTTACGGGGGAGCCACTGAAGCTTTCTTT
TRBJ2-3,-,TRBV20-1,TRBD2,CSARKLAGETDTQYF,TGCAGTGCTAGAAAACTAGCGGGAGAAACAGATACGCAGTATTTT
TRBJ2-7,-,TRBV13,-,CASSPASSYEQYF,TGTGCCAGCAGCCCCGCATCCTCCTACGAGCAGTACTTC
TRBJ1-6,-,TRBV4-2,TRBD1,CASSPTGTGFSPLHF,TGTGCCAGCAGCCCAACCGGGACAGGCTTTTCACCCCTCCACTTT
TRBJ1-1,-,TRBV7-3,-,CASSLSAGRGTEAFF,TGTGCCAGCAGCTTAAGTGCGGGCAGGGGCACTGAAGCTTTCTTT
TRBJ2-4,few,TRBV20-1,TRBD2,CSAAREASLAKNIQYF,TGCAGTGCAGCGCGGGAGGCGTCTCTAGCCAAAAACATTCAGTACTTC
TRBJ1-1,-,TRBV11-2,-,CACSQQVNTEAFF,TGTGCCTGCAGCCAGCAGGTGAACACTGAAGCTTTCTTT
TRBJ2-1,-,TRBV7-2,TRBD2,CASSPTGTTCNEQFF,TGTGCCAGCAGTCCGACCGGGACTACCTGCAATGAGCAGTTCTTC
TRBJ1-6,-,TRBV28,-,CASSPRSSNSPLHF,TGTGCCAGCAGTCCGCGATCTTCTAATTCACCCCTCCACTTT
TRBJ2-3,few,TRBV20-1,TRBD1,CSARRTGSDTQYF,TGCAGTGCTAGACGGACAGGGTCAGATACGCAGTATTTT
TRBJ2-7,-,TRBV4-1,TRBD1,CASSQSVVGTVTHEQYF,TGCGCCAGCAGCCAATCCGTAGTGGGGACAGTGACCCACGAGCAGTACTTC
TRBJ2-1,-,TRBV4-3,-,CASSQERGLAQFF,TGCGCCAGCAGCCAAGAAAGGGGTTTAGCGCAGTTCTTC
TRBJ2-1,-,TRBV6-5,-,CASSYSTVRGNEQFF,TGTGCCAGCAGTTACTCGACCGTCCGTGGCAATGAGCAGTTCTTC
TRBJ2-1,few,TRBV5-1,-,CASSWSDYNEQFF,TGCGCCAGCAGCTGGTCCGATTACAATGAGCAGTTCTTC
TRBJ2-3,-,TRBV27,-,CASSPLAPDTQYF,TGTGCCAGCAGTCCTCTCGCCCCAGATACGCAGTATTTT
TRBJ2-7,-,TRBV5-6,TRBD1,CASSPTGDRGYEQYF,TGTGCCAGCAGCCCAACCGGGGACAGGGGCTACGAGCAGTACTTC
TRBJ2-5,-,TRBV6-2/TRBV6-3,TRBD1,CASSLRTGTGETQYF,TGTGCCAGCAGTCTTAGGACAGGGACGGGGGAGACCCAGTACTTC
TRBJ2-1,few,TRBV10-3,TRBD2,CAISESWASGGSSSYNEQFF,TGTGCCATCAGTGAGTCTTGGGCTAGCGGGGGGAGTAGTTCCTACAATGAGCAGTTCTTC
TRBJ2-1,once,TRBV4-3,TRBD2,CASSQEGTSGSYNEQFF,TGCGCCAGCAGCCAAGAAGGGACTAGCGGGAGCTACAATGAGCAGTTCTTC
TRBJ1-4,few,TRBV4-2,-,CASSQDGQGSEKLFF,TGTGCCAGCAGCCAAGATGGGCAGGGGAGCGAAAAACTGTTTTTT
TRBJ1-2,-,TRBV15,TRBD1,CATSRDRTGSNYGYTF,TGTGCCACCAGCAGAGATAGGACAGGGTCTAACTATGGCTACACCTTC
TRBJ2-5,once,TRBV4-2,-,CASSPRWRTQETQYF,TGTGCCAGCAGCCCCCGGTGGCGGACCCAAGAGACCCAGTACTTC
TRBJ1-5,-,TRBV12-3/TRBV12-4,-,CASSFRSYNQPQHF,TGTGCCAGCAGTTTTAGAAGTTACAATCAGCCCCAGCATTTT
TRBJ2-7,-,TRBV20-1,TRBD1,CSATWGQSYEQYF,TGCAGTGCTACCTGGGGACAGTCTTACGAGCAGTACTTC
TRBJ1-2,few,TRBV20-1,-,CSALQGLYGYTF,TGCAGTGCTTTGCAGGGTCTTTATGGCTACACCTTC
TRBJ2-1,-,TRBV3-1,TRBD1,CASSQDLARGNEQFF,TGTGCCAGCAGCCAAGATCTTGCCAGGGGGAATGAGCAGTTCTTC
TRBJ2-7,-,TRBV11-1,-,CASSSDRSEQYF,TGTGCCAGCAGCTCAGACAGATCCGAGCAGTACTTC